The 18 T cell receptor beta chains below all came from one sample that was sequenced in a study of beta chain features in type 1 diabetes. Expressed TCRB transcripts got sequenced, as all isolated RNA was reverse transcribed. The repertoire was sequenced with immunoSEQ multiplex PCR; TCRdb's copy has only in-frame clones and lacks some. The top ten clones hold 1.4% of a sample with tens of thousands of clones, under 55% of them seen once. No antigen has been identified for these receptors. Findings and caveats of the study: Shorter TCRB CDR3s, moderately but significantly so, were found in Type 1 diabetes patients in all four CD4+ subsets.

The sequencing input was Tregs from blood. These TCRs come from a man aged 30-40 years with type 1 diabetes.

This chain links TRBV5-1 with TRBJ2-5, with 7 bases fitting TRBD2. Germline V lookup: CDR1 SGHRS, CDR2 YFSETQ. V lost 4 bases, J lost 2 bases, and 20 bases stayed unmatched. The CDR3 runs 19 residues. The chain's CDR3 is CASSPSGMMLADRQETQYF. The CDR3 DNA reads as TGCGCCAGCAGCCCATCCGGTATGATGCTAGCGGATCGGCAAGAGACCCAGTACTTC.

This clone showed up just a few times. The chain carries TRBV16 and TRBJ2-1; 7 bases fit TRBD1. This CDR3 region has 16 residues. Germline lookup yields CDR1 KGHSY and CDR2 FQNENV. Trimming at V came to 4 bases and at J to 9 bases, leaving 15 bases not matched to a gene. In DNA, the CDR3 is TGTGCCAGCAGCCCCTCCCGAGGGGGCGCATTGGTTGAGCAGTTCTTC. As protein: CASSPSRGGALVEQFF.

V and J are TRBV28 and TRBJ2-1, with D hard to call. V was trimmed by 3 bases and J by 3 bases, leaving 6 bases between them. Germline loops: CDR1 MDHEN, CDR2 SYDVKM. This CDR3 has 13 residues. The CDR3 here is CASSLRYYNEQFF. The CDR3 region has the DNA TGTGCCAGCAGTTTGCGGTACTACAATGAGCAGTTCTTC.

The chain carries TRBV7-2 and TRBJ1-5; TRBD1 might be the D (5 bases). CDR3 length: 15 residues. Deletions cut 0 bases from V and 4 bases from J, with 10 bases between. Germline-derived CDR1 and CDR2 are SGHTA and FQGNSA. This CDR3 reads CASSLAGVENQPQHF. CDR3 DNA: TGTGCCAGCAGCTTAGCAGGGGTCGAGAATCAGCCCCAGCATTTT.

This CDR3 reads CSVESSGNTIYF. The CDR3 DNA reads as TGCAGCGTTGAGAGCTCTGGAAACACCATATATTTT. The chain has TRBV29-1 and TRBJ1-3, with D unresolved. Trimming took 3 bases from V and 0 from J, leaving 3 bases between them. The CDR3 sequence is 12 residues long. The germline CDR1 and CDR2 sequences are SQVTM and ANQGSEA.

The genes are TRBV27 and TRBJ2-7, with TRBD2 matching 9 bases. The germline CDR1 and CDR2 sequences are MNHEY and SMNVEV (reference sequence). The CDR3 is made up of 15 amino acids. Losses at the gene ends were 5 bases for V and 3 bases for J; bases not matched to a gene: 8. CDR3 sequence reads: CASSAGTSRRYEQYF. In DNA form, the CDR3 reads TGTGCCAGCAGTGCGGGGACTAGCAGACGCTACGAGCAGTACTTC.

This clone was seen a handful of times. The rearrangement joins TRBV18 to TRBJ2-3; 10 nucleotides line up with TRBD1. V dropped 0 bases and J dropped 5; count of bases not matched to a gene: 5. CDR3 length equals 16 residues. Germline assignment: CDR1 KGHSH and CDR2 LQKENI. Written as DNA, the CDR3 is TGTGCCAGCTCACCACCAGACAGGGGGCGCGAAGATACGCAGTATTTT. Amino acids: CASSPPDRGREDTQYF. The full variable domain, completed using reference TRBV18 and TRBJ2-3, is NAGVMQNPRHLVRRRGQEARLRCSPMKGHSHVYWYRQLPEEGLKFMVYLQKENIIDESGMPKERFSAEFPKEGPSILRIQQVVRGDSAAYFCASSPPDRGREDTQYFGPGTRLTVL.

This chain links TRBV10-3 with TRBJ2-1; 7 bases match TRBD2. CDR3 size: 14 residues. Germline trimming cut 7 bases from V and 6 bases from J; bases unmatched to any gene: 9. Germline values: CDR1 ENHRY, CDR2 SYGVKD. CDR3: CAITREGLSNEQFF. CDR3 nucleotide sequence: TGTGCCATCACCAGGGAGGGCCTCAGCAATGAGCAGTTCTTC.

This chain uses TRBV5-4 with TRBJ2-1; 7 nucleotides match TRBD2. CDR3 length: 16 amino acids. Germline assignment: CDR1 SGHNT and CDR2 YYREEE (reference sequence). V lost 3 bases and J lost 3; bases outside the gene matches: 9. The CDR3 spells CASSWPPTGGYNEQFF. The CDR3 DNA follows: TGTGCCAGCAGCTGGCCTCCAACGGGAGGCTACAATGAGCAGTTCTTC.

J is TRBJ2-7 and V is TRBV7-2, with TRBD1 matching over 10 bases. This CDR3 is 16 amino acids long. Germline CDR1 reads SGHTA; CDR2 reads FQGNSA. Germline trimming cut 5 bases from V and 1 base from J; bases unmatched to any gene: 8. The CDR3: CASSRTGTGVSYEQYF. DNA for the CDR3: TGTGCCAGCAGCCGAACCGGGACAGGGGTTTCCTACGAGCAGTACTTC.

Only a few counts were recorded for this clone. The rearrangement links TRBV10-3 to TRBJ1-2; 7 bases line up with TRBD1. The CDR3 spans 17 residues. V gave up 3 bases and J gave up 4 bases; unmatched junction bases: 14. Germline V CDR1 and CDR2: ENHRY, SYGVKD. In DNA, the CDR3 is TGTGCCATCAGTGAACACGGGGACAGCGGGGGGACCTATGGCTACACCTTC. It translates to CAISEHGDSGGTYGYTF.

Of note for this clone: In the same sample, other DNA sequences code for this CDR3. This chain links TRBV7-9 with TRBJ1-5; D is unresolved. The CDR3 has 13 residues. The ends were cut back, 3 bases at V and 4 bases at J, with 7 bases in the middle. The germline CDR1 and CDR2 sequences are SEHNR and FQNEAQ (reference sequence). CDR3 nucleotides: TGTGCCAGCAGCTTGCGGGGAAATCAGCCCCAGCATTTT. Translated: CASSLRGNQPQHF.

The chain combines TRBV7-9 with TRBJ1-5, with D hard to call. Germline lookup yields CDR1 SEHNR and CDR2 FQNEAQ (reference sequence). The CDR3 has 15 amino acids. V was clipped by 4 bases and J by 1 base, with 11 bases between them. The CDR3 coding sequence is TGTGCCAGCAGCTCCCTGGAGTCAAGCAATCAGCCCCAGCATTTT. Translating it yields CASSSLESSNQPQHF.

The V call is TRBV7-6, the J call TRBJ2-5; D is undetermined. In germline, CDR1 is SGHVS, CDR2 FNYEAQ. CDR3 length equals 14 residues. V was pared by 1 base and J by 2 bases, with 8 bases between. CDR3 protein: CASSLGPSQETQYF. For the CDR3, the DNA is TGTGCCAGCAGCTTAGGTCCTAGTCAAGAGACCCAGTACTTC.

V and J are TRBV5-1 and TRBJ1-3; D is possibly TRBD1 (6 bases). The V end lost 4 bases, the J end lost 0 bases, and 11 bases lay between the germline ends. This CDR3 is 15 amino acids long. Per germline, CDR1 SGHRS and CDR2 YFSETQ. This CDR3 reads CASSPGHLSGNTIYF. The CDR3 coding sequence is TGCGCCAGCAGCCCGGGACACCTCTCTGGAAACACCATATATTTT.

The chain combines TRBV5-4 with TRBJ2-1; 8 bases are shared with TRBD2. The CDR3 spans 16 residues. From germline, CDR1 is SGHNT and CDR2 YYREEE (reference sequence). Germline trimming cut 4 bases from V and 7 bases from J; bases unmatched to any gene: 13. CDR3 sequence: CASSDTLLAVFNEQFF. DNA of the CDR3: TGTGCCAGCAGCGACACCCTACTAGCGGTTTTTAATGAGCAGTTCTTC. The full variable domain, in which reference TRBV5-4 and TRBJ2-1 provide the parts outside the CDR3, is ETGVTQSPTHLIKTRGQQVTLRCSSQSGHNTVSWYQQALGQGPQFIFQYYREEENGRGNFPPRFSGLQFPNYSSELNVNALELDDSALYLCASSDTLLAVFNEQFFGPGTRLTVL.

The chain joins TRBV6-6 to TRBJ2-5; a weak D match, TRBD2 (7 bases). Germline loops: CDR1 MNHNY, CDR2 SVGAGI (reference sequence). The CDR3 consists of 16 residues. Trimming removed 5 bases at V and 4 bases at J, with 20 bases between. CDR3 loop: CASSGTQGGGPETQYF. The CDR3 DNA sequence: TGTGCCAGCAGTGGGACTCAAGGGGGAGGGCCAGAGACCCAGTACTTC.

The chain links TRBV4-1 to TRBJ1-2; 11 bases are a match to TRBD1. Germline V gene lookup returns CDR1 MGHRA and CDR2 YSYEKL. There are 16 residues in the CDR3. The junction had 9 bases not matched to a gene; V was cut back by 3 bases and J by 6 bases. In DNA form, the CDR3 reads TGCGCCAGCAGCCACCCCGGGACAGGGGGAACTCATGGCTACACCTTC. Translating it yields CASSHPGTGGTHGYTF.